The 22 T cell receptor beta chains given below trace back to one sample, sequenced in a study of Graves' ophthalmopathy and Graves' hyperthyroidism. RNA served as the template for amplifying TCR beta CDR3 regions. Second-round multiplex PCR followed a first-round RT-PCR using HTBI primers. Via MiXCR, TCRdb re-called the multiplex PCR reads, giving one row per CDR3 protein. This table has some 380,000 distinct CDR3 sequences, roughly 15% appearing once. The material sequenced was peripheral blood. The receptors were gathered from a woman between 18 and 29 years old with stable Graves' hyperthyroidism.

Many counts were recorded for this clonotype. V usage is TRBV12-3 or TRBV12-4 and J usage is TRBJ2-7; TRBD2 aligns across 13 bases. The CDR3 has 14 amino acids. The V gene end was trimmed by 6 bases and the J gene end by 3 bases; junction bases not matched to a gene: 2. CDR3 sequence: CASRLAGGGYEQYF. In nucleotides, the CDR3 is TGTGCCAGCAGACTAGCGGGGGGGGGCTACGAGCAGTACTTC.

The gene calls are TRBV13 and TRBJ1-1, with 9 bases that match TRBD1. The germline gives CDR1 PRHDT, CDR2 FYEKMQ (reference sequence). The CDR3 totals 18 residues. V shed 3 bases and J 2 bases; nucleotides not matched to a gene: 13. Here the CDR3 reads CASSLWPGQGRGNTEAFF. CDR3 coding DNA: TGTGCCAGCAGCTTGTGGCCGGGACAGGGAAGAGGCAACACTGAAGCTTTCTTT.

J is TRBJ1-5 and V is TRBV15; D is possibly TRBD1 (5 bases). V lost 3 bases to trimming and J lost 2 bases, with 11 bases between them. The length of the CDR3 is 15 residues. CDR1 and CDR2 from the germline V gene are LNHNV and YYDKDF (reference sequence). The CDR3 DNA reads TGTGCCACCAGCAGGTGGGGGGGGGGCAATCAGCCCCAGCATTTT. Amino acids: CATSRWGGGNQPQHF.

There are many counts of this clonotype. This chain links TRBV27 with TRBJ1-3; 8 nucleotides match TRBD1. The germline gives CDR1 MNHEY, CDR2 SMNVEV (reference sequence). With V trimmed by 5 bases and J by 11 bases, 17 bases remained unmatched. The CDR3 is made up of 16 amino acids. The CDR3 DNA reads TGTGCCAGCAGTCCAATCACCGGGACAGGAGGGGGTTCCATATATTTT. This gives the protein CASSPITGTGGGSIYF.

This rearrangement joins TRBV6-5 to TRBJ1-5, with D uncertain. The CDR3 totals 15 residues. Germline V gene lookup returns CDR1 MNHEY and CDR2 SVGAGI. The ends were cut back, 1 base at V and 5 bases at J, with 12 bases in the middle. The CDR3 coding sequence is TGTGCCAGCAGTTACTGGGGTGTTAGTTATCAGCCCCAGCATTTT. Protein product: CASSYWGVSYQPQHF.

In this sample, this clonotype turned up many times. In DNA, the CDR3 is TGCGCCAGCAGCCCCCAAGGGGGACTAGCCAAAAACATTCAGTACTTC. This encodes CASSPQGGLAKNIQYF. The V and J genes are TRBV5-1 and TRBJ2-4; either TRBD1 or TRBD2 may supply D (6 bases each). Germline-derived CDR1 and CDR2 are SGHRS and YFSETQ. The CDR3 extends over 16 amino acids. V lost 4 bases to trimming and J lost 0 bases, with 14 bases between them. Complete variable domain (other parts from reference TRBV5-1 and TRBJ2-4): KAGVTQTPRYLIKTRGQQVTLSCSPISGHRSVSWYQQTPGQGLQFLFEYFSETQRNKGNFPGRFSGRQFSNSRSEMNVSTLELGDSALYLCASSPQGGLAKNIQYFGAGTRLSVL.

This clonotype has ten or more counts. This chain connects TRBV7-9 to TRBJ1-6, with 8 bases fitting TRBD1. J gave up 9 bases and V 3 bases, and 7 bases lay outside the gene matches. The CDR3 is 15 residues long. The V gene's germline CDR1 is SEHNR and CDR2 FQNEAQ (reference sequence). As DNA, the CDR3 is TGTGCCAGCAGCTTCTTTGGACAGGGTGGTTCACCCCTCCACTTT. It specifies CASSFFGQGGSPLHF. Drawing the rest from reference TRBV7-9 and TRBJ1-6, the complete variable domain is DTGVSQNPRHKITKRGQNVTFRCDPISEHNRLYWYRQTLGQGPEFLTYFQNEAQLEKSRLLSDRFSAERPKGSFSTLEIQRTEQGDSAMYLCASSFFGQGGSPLHFGNGTRLTVT.

Many counts were recorded for this clonotype. This chain joins TRBV2 and TRBJ1-1, with D unresolved. Germline lookup yields CDR1 SNHLY and CDR2 FYNNEI. The V and J ends lost 3 bases and 9 bases respectively, with 14 bases between them. This CDR3 comprises 13 residues. The CDR3 sequence: CASSDYTRRKAFF. CDR3 DNA: TGTGCCAGCAGTGACTACACCCGAAGGAAAGCTTTCTTT. The full variable domain, with the rest looked up from reference TRBV2 and TRBJ1-1, is EPEVTQTPSHQVTQMGQEVILRCVPISNHLYFYWYRQILGQKVEFLVSFYNNEISEKSEIFDDQFSVERPDGSNFTLKIRSTKLEDSAMYFCASSDYTRRKAFFGQGTRLTVV.

The chain is built from TRBV6-1 and TRBJ2-7; 9 bases align to TRBD1. Germline values: CDR1 MNHNS, CDR2 SASEGT. The V segment lost 1 base and the J segment 5 bases; nucleotides outside the gene matches: 6. CDR3 length: 15 residues. This CDR3 reads CASSEGRDRVHEQYF. DNA for the CDR3: TGTGCCAGCAGTGAAGGCCGGGACAGGGTTCACGAGCAGTACTTC.

This clonotype was detected ten times or more. This chain links TRBV11-2 with TRBJ2-7; D possibly uses TRBD1 or TRBD2 (6 bases each). Germline V gene sequence: CDR1 SGHAT, CDR2 FQNNGV. The CDR3 contains 15 residues. The germline V and J ends were trimmed by 0 bases and 9 bases, with 18 bases remaining between them. For the CDR3, the DNA is TGTGCCAGCAGCTTAGAGGGGGGCTCCCCCCAGTGGCAGTACTTC. This encodes CASSLEGGSPQWQYF.

A few counts support this clonotype. This chain uses TRBV19 with TRBJ2-2; perhaps TRBD2 as D (5 bases). CDR1 LNHDA and CDR2 SQIVND come from the germline V gene (reference sequence). This CDR3 comprises 15 residues. Trimming took 10 bases from V and 1 from J, leaving 16 bases between them. The CDR3 is CATRNWERNTGELFF. CDR3 DNA sequence: TGTGCCACCCGTAATTGGGAGAGGAACACCGGGGAGCTGTTTTTT.

The chain carries TRBV11-2 and TRBJ2-7; the D gene is possibly TRBD1 (6 bases). CDR1 SGHAT and CDR2 FQNNGV come from the germline V gene. Trimming left V 0 bases short and J 3 bases short, with 12 bases between. The CDR3 length is 15 residues. The DNA for the CDR3 is TGTGCCAGCAGCTTAGACAGGGGATTTGTCTACGAGCAGTACTTC. Translation gives CASSLDRGFVYEQYF.

This clonotype was detected many times. The V gene is TRBV20-1, the J gene TRBJ1-2; tentatively, D is TRBD1 (5 bases). Trimming cost V 3 bases and J 4 bases, with 15 bases left between them. The CDR3 sequence is 14 residues long. CDR1 is DFQATT and CDR2 is SNEGSKA in the germline V gene (reference sequence). The CDR3 DNA reads TGCAGTGCTAGGTGGTCCAGGGATGGCTATGGCTACACCTTC. Protein product: CSARWSRDGYGYTF.

This clonotype has at least ten counts. V is TRBV6-1 and J is TRBJ1-6; the match to TRBD1 covers 8 bases. CDR1 MNHNS and CDR2 SASEGT come from the germline V gene. The CDR3 extends over 19 amino acids. V lost 6 bases, J lost 0 bases, and 13 bases stayed unmatched. This chain's CDR3 is CASSSGQGVPFSYNSPLHF. For the CDR3, the DNA is TGTGCCAGCAGCTCTGGACAGGGTGTCCCTTTCTCCTATAATTCACCCCTCCACTTT.

This clonotype was detected a few times. The rearrangement uses TRBV7-2 and TRBJ2-2; D not certain. Per the germline V gene, CDR1 is SGHTA and CDR2 is FQGNSA. The CDR3 loop spans 14 amino acids. V lost 0 bases and J 5 bases, leaving 7 bases between the germline ends. The CDR3, as DNA: TGTGCCAGCAGCTTAGCGTCTCGTACCGGGGAGCTGTTTTTT. It codes for CASSLASRTGELFF.

This clonotype occurred many times. V gene TRBV11-1 combines with J gene TRBJ2-7; possible D gene TRBD2, 5 bases. V was pared by 4 bases and J by 0 bases, with 16 bases between. CDR3 length equals 16 residues. CDR1 SGHAT and CDR2 FQDESV come from the germline V gene (reference sequence). The CDR3: CASSSSGILSSYEQYF. The CDR3 nucleotides are TGTGCCAGCAGCTCTTCCGGGATCCTTAGCTCCTACGAGCAGTACTTC.

This clonotype was recorded at least ten times. The chain combines TRBV20-1 with TRBJ1-6; the match to TRBD1 covers 9 bases. Trimming at V came to 6 bases and at J to 9 bases, leaving 12 bases not matched to a gene. CDR1 is DFQATT, CDR2 SNEGSKA, per germline (reference sequence). The CDR3 is 15 residues long. In DNA form, the CDR3 reads TGCAGTGCCTCAGATCCGGGACAGGGTCCTTCACCCCTCCACTTT. This translates into CSASDPGQGPSPLHF.

This clonotype was seen many times. The chain employs TRBV11-3 and TRBJ2-5, with D perhaps matching TRBD1 (5 bases). CDR3 length: 15 residues. V gave up 3 bases and J gave up 4 bases, with 15 bases separating them. Germline assignment: CDR1 SGHNT and CDR2 YENEEA. CDR3 bases: TGTGCCAGCAGCTTGGGTCAGGGTATCACAGAGACCCAGTACTTC. Translation: CASSLGQGITETQYF.

This clonotype has at least ten counts. This sequence joins TRBV20-1 and TRBJ1-2; no reliable D call. Germline V gene sequence: CDR1 DFQATT, CDR2 SNEGSKA (reference sequence). Trimming cost V 0 bases and J 6 bases, with 14 bases left between them. The CDR3 sequence is 14 residues long. The DNA of the CDR3 is TGCAGTGCTAGAGATCCCCAGCTATGGGATGGCTACACCTTC. It specifies CSARDPQLWDGYTF.

Of note for this clonotype: This clone may be a read error of a much larger clone one base away. The rearrangement links TRBV20-1 to TRBJ1-5; a weak D match, TRBD1 (5 bases). CDR1 and CDR2 from the germline V gene are DFQATT and SNEGSKA (reference sequence). CDR3 length equals 15 residues. In nucleotides, the CDR3 is TGCAGTGCTAGACCCGACAGATATAGCAATCAGCCCCATCATTTT. This codes for CSARPDRYSNQPHHF.

This clonotype has ten or more counts. The chain links TRBV20-1 to TRBJ2-5; D could derive from TRBD1 or TRBD2 (5 bases each). The V end lost 0 bases, the J end lost 4 bases, and 12 bases lay between the germline ends. Germline CDR1 is DFQATT and CDR2 is SNEGSKA (reference sequence). CDR3 length equals 14 residues. The CDR3 nucleotides are TGCAGTGCTAGAGACGGGACCGGCTTAGAGACCCAGTACTTC. Protein: CSARDGTGLETQYF.

The rearrangement links TRBV11-2 to TRBJ2-2, with D perhaps matching TRBD2 (6 bases). The germline CDR1 and CDR2 sequences are SGHAT and FQNNGV. The CDR3 has 16 residues. The V end was cut by 5 bases, the J end by 4 bases, with 17 bases between. CDR3 sequence: CASSPNRVGSTGELFF. The CDR3 bases are TGTGCCAGCAGCCCCAATAGGGTCGGGAGCACCGGGGAGCTGTTTTTT.